One sample yielded the 25 T cell receptor beta chains listed below, sequenced in a study of beta chain features in type 1 diabetes. Sequenced material consisted of expressed TCRB transcripts (all of the isolated RNA was reverse transcribed). Data came from immunoSEQ multiplex PCR; TCRdb stores just in-frame clones and leaves some out. The sample yields just over 150,000 clones, roughly 11% seen once. Input material: central memory CD4+ T cells from blood. All receptors derive from a man aged 18 to 35 in good health.

This clone turned up a few times. The V gene is TRBV7-9, the J gene TRBJ2-5, with 9 nucleotides matching TRBD2. V trimming: 2 bases; J trimming: 5 bases; junction bases outside the gene matches: 15. Germline CDR1 SEHNR, CDR2 FQNEAQ (reference sequence). The CDR3 length is 18 residues. The chain's CDR3 is CASSLNPGRLAVQETQYF. Written as DNA, the CDR3 is TGTGCCAGCAGCTTAAACCCTGGTAGACTAGCGGTTCAGGAGACCCAGTACTTC.

This clone was seen a handful of times. The V call is TRBV19, the J call TRBJ2-2, with 7 bases identical to TRBD1. CDR1 and CDR2 (germline): LNHDA, SQIVND (reference sequence). V was pared by 5 bases and J by 5 bases, with 8 bases of the junction left unmatched. The CDR3 runs 15 residues. The CDR3 coding sequence is TGTGCCAGTAGTCCTCGGGACAGAAGAACCGGGGAGCTGTTTTTT. Its translation is CASSPRDRRTGELFF.

This chain connects TRBV5-4 to TRBJ2-3, with 7 bases that match TRBD2. Losses at the gene ends were 0 bases for V and 1 base for J; bases not matched to a gene: 2. The CDR3 totals 15 residues. The germline V gene encodes CDR1 SGHNT and CDR2 YYREEE (reference sequence). The CDR3 is CASSLVGGGTDTQYF. In nucleotides, the CDR3 is TGTGCCAGCAGCTTGGTTGGGGGGGGCACAGATACGCAGTATTTT. Full variable domain (rest looked up from reference TRBV5-4 and TRBJ2-3): ETGVTQSPTHLIKTRGQQVTLRCSSQSGHNTVSWYQQALGQGPQFIFQYYREEENGRGNFPPRFSGLQFPNYSSELNVNALELDDSALYLCASSLVGGGTDTQYFGPGTRLTVL.

The V gene is TRBV30, the J gene TRBJ2-5; TRBD1 agrees at 7 bases. With 1 base clipped from V and 5 bases from J, the junction kept 7 bases outside the gene matches. Germline V gene lookup returns CDR1 GTSNPN and CDR2 SVGIG (reference sequence). This CDR3 is built from 14 residues. The CDR3 reads CAWSGTGGGETQYF. For the CDR3, the DNA is TGTGCCTGGAGTGGGACAGGTGGCGGGGAGACCCAGTACTTC.

The table lists this clone with a few counts. The chain combines TRBV4-3 with TRBJ1-4; D may be TRBD1 (6 bases). The CDR3 spans 15 residues. Looked up from germline, CDR1 is LGHNA and CDR2 is YSLEER. Trimming stripped 0 bases from V and 7 bases from J, with 12 bases between. The CDR3 DNA reads TGCGCCAGCAGCCAAGAGACAGGCTTCGGTGAAAAACTGTTTTTT. It codes for CASSQETGFGEKLFF.

This clone showed up just a few times. In DNA form, the CDR3 reads TGTGCCAGCAGCCACATTCAAGAGACCCAGTACTTC. It codes for CASSHIQETQYF. The chain combines TRBV28 with TRBJ2-5; D is ambiguous. Germline CDR1 is MDHEN and CDR2 is SYDVKM. The CDR3 runs to 12 residues. Trimming removed 6 bases at V and 2 bases at J, with 7 bases between.

The chain couples TRBV5-1 to TRBJ2-5; D is possibly TRBD2 (5 bases). Trimming pared 0 bases from V and 5 bases from J, leaving 11 bases between. The CDR3 covers 14 residues. Germline values: CDR1 SGHRS, CDR2 YFSETQ. The chain's CDR3 is CASSLAEGRETQYF. CDR3 nucleotide sequence: TGCGCCAGCAGCTTGGCCGAGGGCCGGGAGACCCAGTACTTC.

The chain carries TRBV29-1 and TRBJ1-1; D not certain. This CDR3 region has 13 residues. Germline assignment: CDR1 SQVTM and CDR2 ANQGSEA. The V and J ends lost 0 bases and 0 bases respectively, with 5 bases between them. CDR3 DNA: TGCAGCGTTGAAGAGGTCATGAACACTGAAGCTTTCTTT. Protein product: CSVEEVMNTEAFF.

This clone turned up a few times. The chain couples TRBV4-2 to TRBJ1-2, with D perhaps matching TRBD1 (5 bases). The germline gives CDR1 LGHNA, CDR2 YNFKEQ. V dropped 2 bases and J dropped 2 bases, with 9 bases sitting between them. There are 14 residues in the CDR3. CDR3 bases: TGTGCCAGCAGCCAATCGAGACAGAACTATGGCTACACCTTC. It is translated as CASSQSRQNYGYTF.

A note on this clone: One junction end disagrees with the germline gene, perhaps due to a read error. The chain couples TRBV14 to TRBJ2-3; a weak D match, TRBD2 (5 bases). This CDR3 spans 12 amino acids. From germline, CDR1 is SGHDN and CDR2 FVKESK. The CDR3 region is CASSQDTSPEAF. The DNA for the CDR3 is TGTGCCAGCAGCCAAGATACTAGTCCGGAGGCCTTT.

This clone showed up just a few times. Other DNA sequences from this sample encode an identical CDR3 as well. This chain joins TRBV29-1 and TRBJ2-3; weak D call: TRBD2 (7 bases). CDR1 is SQVTM, CDR2 ANQGSEA, per germline. V was trimmed by 6 bases and J by 3 bases, leaving 19 bases between them. The CDR3 runs 15 residues. The chain's CDR3 is CSVYGGASRTDTQYF. CDR3 nucleotides: TGCAGCGTGTATGGGGGGGCAAGTAGAACAGATACGCAGTATTTT.

The table lists this clone with a few counts. Because the CDR3's place on the DNA is in doubt, the DNA is left out and the CDR3 is given as listed by TCRdb. V is TRBV21-1 and J is TRBJ2-4; TRBD1 is taken as the D call from the table, unchecked against the DNA. TRBV21-1 is shown as a pseudogene. The CDR3 is 17 residues long, counting both termini. CDR3 amino acids: CASSKVGTGTAKNIQYF.

CDR3 nucleotide sequence: TGTGCCAGCAGCCGCGGACTAGCGGGAGCTGAGCAGTTCTTC. Translating gives CASSRGLAGAEQFF. This chain connects TRBV7-9 to TRBJ2-1; 13 nucleotides agree with TRBD2. The CDR3 loop spans 14 amino acids. The V and J ends lost 5 bases and 9 bases, in that order; junction bases with no gene match: 4. The germline CDR1 and CDR2 sequences are SEHNR and FQNEAQ (reference sequence). The full variable domain, rest sourced from reference TRBV7-9 and TRBJ2-1, is DTGVSQNPRHKITKRGQNVTFRCDPISEHNRLYWYRQTLGQGPEFLTYFQNEAQLEKSRLLSDRFSAERPKGSFSTLEIQRTEQGDSAMYLCASSRGLAGAEQFFGPGTRLTVL.

This rearrangement joins TRBV20-1 to TRBJ1-2; D gene unclear. V was clipped by 8 bases and J by 8 bases, with 12 bases between them. There are 10 residues in the CDR3. CDR1 is DFQATT and CDR2 is SNEGSKA in the germline V gene (reference sequence). Written as DNA, the CDR3 is TGCAGTACGGGCCTAGGGGGCTACACCTTC. This sequence encodes CSTGLGGYTF.

Concerning this clone itself: Since a much larger clone is just one base distant, this may be a read error. The CDR3 reads CASSSGGGRADNEQFF. CDR3 nucleotide sequence: TGTGCCAGCAGTTCGGGAGGGGGGAGGGCAGACAATGAGCAGTTCTTC. V usage is TRBV27 and J usage is TRBJ2-1; TRBD2 aligns across 8 bases. The CDR3 is made up of 16 amino acids. The germline CDR1 and CDR2 sequences are MNHEY and SMNVEV (reference sequence). Germline trimming cut 4 bases from V and 5 bases from J; bases unmatched to any gene: 10.

Only a few counts were recorded for this clone. This may stem from a read error, because a much larger clone lies one nucleotide away. This chain links TRBV13 with TRBJ2-7; D gene ambiguous. V shed 5 bases and J shed 0 bases, with 5 bases lying between them. This CDR3 has 12 residues. Per germline, CDR1 PRHDT and CDR2 FYEKMQ (reference sequence). The CDR3 is CASSLSSYEQYF. The CDR3 DNA reads as TGTGCCAGCAGCCTAAGCTCCTACGAGCAGTACTTC.

This clone was detected a few times. This chain links TRBV7-2 with TRBJ2-1, with 9 bases lining up with TRBD2. Germline CDR1 SGHTA, CDR2 FQGNSA. CDR3 length equals 14 residues. Trimming took 5 bases from V and 7 from J; bases not matched to a gene: 6. CDR3 bases: TGTGCCAGCAGCAGTGGACTAGCGAAAAATGAGCAGTTCTTC. Translating it yields CASSSGLAKNEQFF.

This chain links TRBV29-1 with TRBJ1-1, with 11 bases aligning to TRBD1. V lost 4 bases, J lost 4 bases, and 5 bases stayed unmatched. Per the germline V gene, CDR1 is SQVTM and CDR2 is ANQGSEA. CDR3 length: 14 residues. CDR3 amino acids: CSVAPGTGGTEAFF. For the CDR3, the DNA is TGCAGCGTTGCCCCCGGGACAGGGGGCACTGAAGCTTTCTTT.

This chain links TRBV10-3 with TRBJ1-6; no reliable D call. There are 12 residues in the CDR3. V was pared by 7 bases and J by 8 bases, with 9 bases between. CDR1 and CDR2 (germline): ENHRY, SYGVKD. Written as DNA, the CDR3 is TGTGCCATCAAGGATGGGGATTCACCCCTCCACTTT. Its translation: CAIKDGDSPLHF.

This chain uses TRBV7-3 with TRBJ2-1, with D perhaps matching TRBD2 (7 bases). V shed 4 bases and J shed 9 bases, with 16 bases lying between them. This CDR3 is 14 amino acids long. Germline CDR1 reads SGHTA; CDR2 reads FQGTGA. Here the CDR3 DNA reads TGTGCCAGCAGCTACCCTGGGGGGGCCGGTGAGCAGTTCTTC. Amino acid sequence: CASSYPGGAGEQFF.

The chain employs TRBV4-3 and TRBJ2-2; D is uncertain. V was pared by 3 bases and J by 4 bases, with 9 bases between. CDR3 length equals 14 residues. Germline CDR1 LGHNA, CDR2 YSLEER. Here the CDR3 reads CASSQASGTGELFF. As DNA, the CDR3 is TGCGCCAGCAGCCAGGCTTCGGGCACCGGGGAGCTGTTTTTT.

V usage is TRBV30 and J usage is TRBJ1-6, with D possibly being TRBD1 (5 bases). The CDR3 extends over 13 amino acids. Germline CDR1 reads GTSNPN; CDR2 reads SVGIG (reference sequence). V lost 5 bases and J 7 bases, leaving 12 bases between the germline ends. CDR3 sequence: CAWDRDLNSPLHF. CDR3 coding DNA: TGTGCCTGGGACCGGGACTTAAATTCACCCCTCCACTTT. The full variable domain, its missing parts supplied by reference TRBV30 and TRBJ1-6, is SQTIHQWPATLVQPVGSPLSLECTVEGTSNPNLYWYRQAAGRGLQLLFYSVGIGQISSEVPQNLSASRPQDRQFILSSKKLLLSDSGFYLCAWDRDLNSPLHFGNGTRLTVT.

The V gene is TRBV30, the J gene TRBJ2-7, with 7 nucleotides matching TRBD2. The CDR3 is 14 residues long. Germline lookup yields CDR1 GTSNPN and CDR2 SVGIG (reference sequence). V shed 3 bases and J 0 bases; nucleotides not matched to a gene: 5. The CDR3 loop is CAWRGRDYSYEQYF. CDR3 DNA sequence: TGTGCCTGGAGAGGTCGGGACTACTCCTACGAGCAGTACTTC.

Details on this clone: Other DNA sequences of this sample code for an identical CDR3. The J gene is TRBJ1-2, the V gene TRBV7-9, with D unresolved. The CDR3 has 11 amino acids. Germline V gene sequence: CDR1 SEHNR, CDR2 FQNEAQ (reference sequence). Trimming removed 3 bases at V and 8 bases at J, with 7 bases between. The CDR3 DNA reads as TGTGCCAGCAGCTTCAGTGGCGGCTACACCTTC. Residues: CASSFSGGYTF.

The chain links TRBV5-4 to TRBJ2-7, with D tentatively TRBD1 or TRBD2 (5 bases each). Germline CDR1 and CDR2: SGHNT and YYREEE (reference sequence). This CDR3 is 16 amino acids long. Trimming took 3 bases from V and 2 from J, leaving 18 bases between them. The CDR3 protein is CASSSGIVRGAYEQYF. DNA for the CDR3: TGTGCCAGCAGCTCCGGGATCGTGAGGGGCGCCTACGAGCAGTACTTC.